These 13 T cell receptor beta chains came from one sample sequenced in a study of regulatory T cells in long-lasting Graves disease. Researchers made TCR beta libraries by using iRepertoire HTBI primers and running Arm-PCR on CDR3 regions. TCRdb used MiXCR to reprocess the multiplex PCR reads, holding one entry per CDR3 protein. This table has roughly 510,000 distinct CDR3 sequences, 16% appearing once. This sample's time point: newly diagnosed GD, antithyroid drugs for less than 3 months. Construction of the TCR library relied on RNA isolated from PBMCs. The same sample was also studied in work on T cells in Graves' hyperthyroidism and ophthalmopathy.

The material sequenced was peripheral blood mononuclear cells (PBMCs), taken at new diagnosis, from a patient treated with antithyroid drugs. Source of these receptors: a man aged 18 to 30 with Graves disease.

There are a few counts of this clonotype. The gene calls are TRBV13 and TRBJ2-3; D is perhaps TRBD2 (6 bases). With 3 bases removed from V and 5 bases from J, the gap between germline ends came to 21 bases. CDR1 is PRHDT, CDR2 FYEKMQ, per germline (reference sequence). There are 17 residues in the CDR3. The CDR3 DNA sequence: TGTGCCAGCAGCTTGTTGCTCCAGGAGGCGGGGTTAGATACGCAGTATTTT. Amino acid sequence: CASSLLLQEAGLDTQYF.

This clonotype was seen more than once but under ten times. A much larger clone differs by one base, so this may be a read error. The CDR3 is CASSYPPGPYEQYF. CDR3 nucleotides: TGTGCCAGCAGTTACCCGCCAGGGCCCTACGAGCAGTACTTC. The chain combines TRBV6-9 with TRBJ2-7, with a weak D call TRBD1 (5 bases). The CDR3 is made up of 14 amino acids. Per the germline V gene, CDR1 is MNHGY and CDR2 is SVAAGI. V was shortened by 3 bases and J by 2 bases, with 11 bases between the two germline ends.

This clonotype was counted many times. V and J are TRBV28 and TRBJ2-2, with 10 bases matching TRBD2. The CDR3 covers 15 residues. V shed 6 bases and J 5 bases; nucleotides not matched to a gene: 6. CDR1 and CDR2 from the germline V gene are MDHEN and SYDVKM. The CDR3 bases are TGTGCCAGCAGCCACAGCGGGAGGGGGACCGGGGAGCTGTTTTTT. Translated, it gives CASSHSGRGTGELFF.

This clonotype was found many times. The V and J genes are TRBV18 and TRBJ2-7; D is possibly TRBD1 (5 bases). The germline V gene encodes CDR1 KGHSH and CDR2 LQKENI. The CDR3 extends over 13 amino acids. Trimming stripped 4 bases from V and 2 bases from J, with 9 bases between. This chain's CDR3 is CASSRADTYEQYF. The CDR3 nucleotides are TGTGCCAGCTCACGGGCGGACACCTACGAGCAGTACTTC. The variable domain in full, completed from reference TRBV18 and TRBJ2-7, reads NAGVMQNPRHLVRRRGQEARLRCSPMKGHSHVYWYRQLPEEGLKFMVYLQKENIIDESGMPKERFSAEFPKEGPSILRIQQVVRGDSAAYFCASSRADTYEQYFGPGTRLTVT.

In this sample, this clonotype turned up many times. Here the CDR3 DNA reads TGTGCCAGCAGCTTAGACGTCTATAACACCGGGGAGCTGTTTTTT. This codes for CASSLDVYNTGELFF. The rearrangement links TRBV11-2 to TRBJ2-2; no definite D call. Trimming left V 0 bases short and J 2 bases short, with 7 bases between. CDR1 and CDR2 from the germline V gene are SGHAT and FQNNGV. The CDR3 loop spans 15 amino acids.

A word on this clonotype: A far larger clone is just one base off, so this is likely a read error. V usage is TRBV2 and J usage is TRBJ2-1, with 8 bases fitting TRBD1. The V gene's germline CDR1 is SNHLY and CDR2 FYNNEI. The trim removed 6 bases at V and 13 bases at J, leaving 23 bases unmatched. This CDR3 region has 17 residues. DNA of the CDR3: TGTGCCAGCAGCTTACAGGGGGGACATGGGAACCAAGAGACCCAGTTCTTC. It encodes CASSLQGGHGNQETQFF.

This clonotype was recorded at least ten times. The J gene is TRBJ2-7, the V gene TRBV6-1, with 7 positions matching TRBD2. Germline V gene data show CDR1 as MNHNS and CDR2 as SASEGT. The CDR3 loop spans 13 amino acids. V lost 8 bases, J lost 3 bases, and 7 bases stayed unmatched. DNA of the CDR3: TGTGCCAGCGGAGTGACTAGCCTCTACGAGCAGTACTTC. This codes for CASGVTSLYEQYF.

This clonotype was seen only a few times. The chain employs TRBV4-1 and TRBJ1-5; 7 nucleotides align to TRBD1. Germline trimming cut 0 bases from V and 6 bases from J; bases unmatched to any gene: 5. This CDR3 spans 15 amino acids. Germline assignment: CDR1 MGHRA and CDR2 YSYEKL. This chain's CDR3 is CASSQEQGVVQPQHF. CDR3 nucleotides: TGCGCCAGCAGCCAAGAGCAGGGGGTGGTTCAGCCCCAGCATTTT.

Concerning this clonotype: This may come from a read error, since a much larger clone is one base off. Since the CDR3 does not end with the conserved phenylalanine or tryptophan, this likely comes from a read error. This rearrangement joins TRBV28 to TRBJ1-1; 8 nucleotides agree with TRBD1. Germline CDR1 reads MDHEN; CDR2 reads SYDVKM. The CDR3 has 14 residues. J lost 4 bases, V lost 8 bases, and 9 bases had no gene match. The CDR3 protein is CASSRTGLVTEAFS. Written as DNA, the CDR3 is TGTGCCAGCTCACGGACAGGGCTCGTCACTGAAGCTTTCTCT.

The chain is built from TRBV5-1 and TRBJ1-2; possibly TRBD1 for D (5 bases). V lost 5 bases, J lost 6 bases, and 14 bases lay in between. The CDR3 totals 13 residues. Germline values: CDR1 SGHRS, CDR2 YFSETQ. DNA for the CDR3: TGCGCCAGCAGTGGGGCCTCAGGAGATGGCTACACCTTC. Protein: CASSGASGDGYTF.

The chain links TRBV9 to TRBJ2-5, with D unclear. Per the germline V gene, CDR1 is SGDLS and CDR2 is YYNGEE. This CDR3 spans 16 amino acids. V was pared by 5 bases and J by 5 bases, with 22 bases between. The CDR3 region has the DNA TGTGCCAGCAGTTTATCTTTTCCCCAGGTACCCGAGACCCAGTACTTC. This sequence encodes CASSLSFPQVPETQYF.

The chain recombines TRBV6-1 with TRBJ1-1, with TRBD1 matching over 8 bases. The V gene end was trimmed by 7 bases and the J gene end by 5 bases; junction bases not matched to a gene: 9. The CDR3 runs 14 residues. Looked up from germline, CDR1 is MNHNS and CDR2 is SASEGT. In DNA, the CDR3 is TGTGCCAGCAATTTCGACAGGGGACGGACTGAAGCTTTCTTT. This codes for CASNFDRGRTEAFF.

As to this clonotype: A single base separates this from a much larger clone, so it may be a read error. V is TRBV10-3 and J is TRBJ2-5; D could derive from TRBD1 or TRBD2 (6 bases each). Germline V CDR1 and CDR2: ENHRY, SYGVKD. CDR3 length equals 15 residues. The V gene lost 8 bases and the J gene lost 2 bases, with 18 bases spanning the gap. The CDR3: CAIWGTAGTQETQYF. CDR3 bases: TGTGCCATCTGGGGGACTGCGGGGACACAAGAGACCCAGTACTTC.